This record covers a single T cell receptor (beta chain). The sample is drawn from a study of blood T cell repertoires in COVID-19. Study context: Material from acute and convalescent COVID-19 was sourced from the United States, Italy and Spain. Sources were T cells, B-cell-depleted T cells, or PBMCs; the material itself was cDNA or gDNA.

Original data processing: Reference gene primer amplification gave nucleated cell count estimates. Using immunoSEQ multiplex PCR, the repertoire was profiled, and TCRdb retains in-frame clones only, with some absent. The DNA gave D and trimming, while V, J and clone size come from that table. Altogether about 100,000 clones are present, roughly 87% being singletons, with the ten largest covering approximately 7%. Germline CDR1 KGHSH, CDR2 LQKENI. Trimming left V 2 bases short and J 4 bases short, with 8 bases between. CDR3 size: 13 residues. The TCR sequence derives from a man aged 25-45 years in a cohort sampled during active COVID-19. This chain connects TRBV18 to TRBJ1-1; possible D gene TRBD1, 5 bases. The sample taken for sequencing was peripheral blood. CDR3 sequence: CASSPSGGTEAFF. CDR3 DNA: TGTGCCAGCTCACCATCCGGGGGCACTGAAGCTTTCTTT.